Below are 20 T cell receptor beta chains sequenced from a single sample in a study of cytomegalovirus exposure and HLA in healthy donors. It was with 60 Vbeta and 13 Jbeta primers that the PCR ran. Only in-frame clones appear in the TCRdb table, and some are missing; sequencing was by immunoSEQ multiplex PCR. This table has 90,000 to 140,000 clones, approximately 80% appearing once. The source material was PBMCs. Every receptor here comes from a male donor in good health and CMV-seronegative.

CDR3 sequence reads: CASSLVTGSTGELFF. The CDR3 DNA sequence: TGTGCCAGCAGTTTGGTGACAGGGAGTACCGGGGAGCTGTTTTTT. The chain joins TRBV28 to TRBJ2-2; TRBD1 matches at 7 bases. The V gene's germline CDR1 is MDHEN and CDR2 SYDVKM. V shed 3 bases, J shed 5 bases, and the junction held 6 bases outside the gene matches. This CDR3 is built from 15 residues.

The CDR3, as DNA: TGCAGCGTTGGGTCAGACGGGAGTGTTGTCGGGGAGCTGTTTTTT. Its translation: CSVGSDGSVVGELFF. The chain carries TRBV29-1 and TRBJ2-2; D possibly corresponds to TRBD2 (6 bases). Germline V gene lookup returns CDR1 SQVTM and CDR2 ANQGSEA. The CDR3 runs to 15 residues. V gave up 4 bases and J gave up 7 bases, with 19 bases separating them.

The genes are TRBV4-2 and TRBJ1-4, with D maybe TRBD1 (5 bases). This CDR3 contains 16 residues. CDR1 is LGHNA, CDR2 YNFKEQ, per germline. Trimming shortened V by 1 base and J by 4 bases, and 13 bases separated the two germline ends. The CDR3: CASSQVGAGVNEKLFF. Here the CDR3 DNA reads TGTGCCAGCAGCCAAGTAGGCGCGGGGGTTAATGAAAAACTGTTTTTT.

This clone was seen a few times. The genes are TRBV4-1 and TRBJ2-7, with 8 bases identical to TRBD2. V trimming: 0 bases; J trimming: 4 bases; junction bases outside the gene matches: 11. The germline V gene encodes CDR1 MGHRA and CDR2 YSYEKL. The CDR3 contains 17 residues. CDR3 bases: TGCGCCAGCAGCCAAGATTTACCCGGCGGGAGGCAGTACGAGCAGTACTTC. It encodes CASSQDLPGGRQYEQYF.

The J gene is TRBJ1-6, the V gene TRBV30, with D perhaps matching TRBD1 (5 bases). The CDR3 has 13 residues. Looked up from germline, CDR1 is GTSNPN and CDR2 is SVGIG (reference sequence). V was shortened by 8 bases and J by 10 bases, with 18 bases between the two germline ends. The CDR3 region is CALSGGGISPLHF. CDR3 DNA sequence: TGTGCCCTTAGCGGTGGGGGTATCTCACCCCTCCACTTT. Supplemented by reference TRBV30 and TRBJ1-6, the full variable domain reads SQTIHQWPATLVQPVGSPLSLECTVEGTSNPNLYWYRQAAGRGLQLLFYSVGIGQISSEVPQNLSASRPQDRQFILSSKKLLLSDSGFYLCALSGGGISPLHFGNGTRLTVT.

This chain links TRBV9 with TRBJ2-3; D ambiguous. CDR1 and CDR2 from the germline V gene are SGDLS and YYNGEE. The CDR3 is 14 amino acids. Trimming left V 1 base short and J 0 bases short, with 6 bases between. The CDR3: CASSVSTSTDTQYF. The CDR3 bases are TGTGCCAGCAGCGTAAGCACTAGCACAGATACGCAGTATTTT. The whole variable domain, remainder taken from reference TRBV9 and TRBJ2-3, is DSGVTQTPKHLITATGQRVTLRCSPRSGDLSVYWYQQSLDQGLQFLIQYYNGEERAKGNILERFSAQQFPDLHSELNLSSLELGDSALYFCASSVSTSTDTQYFGPGTRLTVL.

This chain uses TRBV4-3 with TRBJ1-6, with a tentative D call TRBD1 (6 bases). V lost 0 bases to trimming and J lost 8 bases, with 14 bases between them. Germline values: CDR1 LGHNA, CDR2 YSLEER. This CDR3 comprises 16 residues. CDR3 nucleotides: TGCGCCAGCAGCCAAGATCCGACAGGAATCCATTCACCCCTCCACTTT. Its translation is CASSQDPTGIHSPLHF.

The chain combines TRBV10-3 with TRBJ2-7; 9 positions agree with TRBD1. V was clipped by 4 bases and J by 0 bases; unmatched bases: 4. Looked up from germline, CDR1 is ENHRY and CDR2 is SYGVKD. This CDR3 region has 15 residues. The CDR3 reads CAISVGQGSSYEQYF. CDR3 DNA sequence: TGTGCCATCAGTGTCGGACAGGGGAGCTCCTACGAGCAGTACTTC.

This clone has a handful of counts. The V gene is TRBV6-5, the J gene TRBJ2-1, with 10 nucleotides matching TRBD2. CDR1 MNHEY and CDR2 SVGAGI come from the germline V gene. CDR3 size: 14 residues. V shed 6 bases and J 6 bases; nucleotides not matched to a gene: 5. The CDR3 here is CASSLAGEGNEQFF. The CDR3 DNA reads as TGTGCCAGCAGCCTAGCGGGAGAGGGCAATGAGCAGTTCTTC.

CDR3 coding DNA: TGTGCCAGCAGTGACCCTAGATATGCAGGGGGCACCTACAATGAGCAGTTCTTC. This codes for CASSDPRYAGGTYNEQFF. The V and J genes are TRBV6-4 and TRBJ2-1; 8 bases are a match to TRBD1. The CDR3 covers 18 residues. Trimming cost V 2 bases and J 2 bases; bases outside gene matches: 11. Germline CDR1 and CDR2: MRHNA and SNTAGT.

This clone was seen more than once but under ten times. This chain joins TRBV11-3 and TRBJ2-7, with 8 bases that match TRBD1. After removal of 4 bases from V and 2 bases from J, the junction contained 4 bases not matched to a gene. CDR1 is SGHNT, CDR2 YENEEA, per germline. The CDR3 consists of 14 residues. The CDR3 nucleotides read TGTGCCAGCAGCTCCGGGACAGGCCCCTACGAGCAGTACTTC. Protein sequence: CASSSGTGPYEQYF.

V is TRBV5-1 and J is TRBJ2-7; TRBD2 is a possible D gene (5 bases). Germline-derived CDR1 and CDR2 are SGHRS and YFSETQ. The length of the CDR3 is 13 residues. V lost 4 bases and J 4 bases, leaving 12 bases between the germline ends. DNA of the CDR3: TGCGCCAGCAGCCTGGACTGGACTTACGAGCAGTACTTC. It codes for CASSLDWTYEQYF. Full variable domain (rest looked up from reference TRBV5-1 and TRBJ2-7): KAGVTQTPRYLIKTRGQQVTLSCSPISGHRSVSWYQQTPGQGLQFLFEYFSETQRNKGNFPGRFSGRQFSNSRSEMNVSTLELGDSALYLCASSLDWTYEQYFGPGTRLTVT.

The CDR3: CASSTELAGGGEQFF. The CDR3 nucleotides read TGTGCCAGCAGCACCGAACTAGCGGGAGGAGGTGAGCAGTTCTTC. The V gene is TRBV7-3, the J gene TRBJ2-1; 12 bases align to TRBD2. CDR1 is SGHTA and CDR2 is FQGTGA in the germline V gene. The V gene end was trimmed by 5 bases and the J gene end by 9 bases; junction bases not matched to a gene: 8. This CDR3 contains 15 residues.

A few counts support this clone. This chain joins TRBV7-9 and TRBJ1-2, with 7 bases lining up with TRBD1. The CDR3 has 14 residues. V trimming: 3 bases; J trimming: 2 bases; junction bases outside the gene matches: 3. Germline CDR1 SEHNR, CDR2 FQNEAQ (reference sequence). Written as DNA, the CDR3 is TGTGCCAGCAGCTTCGGACAGGAAAACTATGGCTACACCTTC. Protein sequence: CASSFGQENYGYTF.

The rearrangement uses TRBV2 and TRBJ2-1; D possibly corresponds to TRBD1 (6 bases). V lost 6 bases and J 0 bases, leaving 9 bases between the germline ends. Germline V CDR1 and CDR2: SNHLY, FYNNEI. CDR3 length: 14 amino acids. The CDR3 sequence: CASSVDSSYNEQFF. For the CDR3, the DNA is TGTGCCAGCAGCGTGGACAGCTCCTACAATGAGCAGTTCTTC.

The chain couples TRBV5-8 to TRBJ1-1; 7 positions agree with TRBD1. Unmatched junction bases numbered 6, after V lost 2 bases and J lost 5 bases. The CDR3 has 14 residues. CDR1 and CDR2 from the germline V gene are SGHTS and YDEGEE. The CDR3 sequence: CASSFGRGRTEAFF. CDR3 sequence (DNA): TGTGCCAGCAGCTTCGGCAGGGGGAGGACTGAAGCTTTCTTT.

The CDR3 coding sequence is TGTGCCAGTAGTACAGTTCCGGGACAGGCTAACACTGAAGCTTTCTTT. Its protein is CASSTVPGQANTEAFF. This chain uses TRBV19 with TRBJ1-1; 8 bases match TRBD1. Germline CDR1 reads LNHDA; CDR2 reads SQIVND (reference sequence). The CDR3 totals 16 residues. V dropped 4 bases and J dropped 2; count of bases not matched to a gene: 9.

This clone was detected a few times. Other DNA sequences within the sample encode an identical CDR3. The chain has TRBV5-1 and TRBJ2-7; D is perhaps TRBD1 (6 bases). V lost 4 bases to trimming and J lost 6 bases, with 11 bases between them. Germline V gene sequence: CDR1 SGHRS, CDR2 YFSETQ. The CDR3 extends over 12 amino acids. CDR3 nucleotides: TGCGCCAGCAGCCCCGAGGGGGTCGAGCAGTACTTC. It encodes CASSPEGVEQYF.

This sequence joins TRBV27 and TRBJ2-2; D may be TRBD2 (6 bases). Trimming stripped 5 bases from V and 6 bases from J, with 13 bases between. Germline loops: CDR1 MNHEY, CDR2 SMNVEV (reference sequence). The CDR3 spans 14 residues. The CDR3 loop is CASSPRWEAGELFF. The CDR3 DNA is TGTGCCAGCAGTCCTAGGTGGGAGGCCGGGGAGCTGTTTTTT.

J is TRBJ1-1 and V is TRBV27, with 7 bases matching TRBD1. Germline values: CDR1 MNHEY, CDR2 SMNVEV (reference sequence). The CDR3 sequence is 14 residues long. V shed 5 bases, J shed 1 base, and the junction held 4 bases outside the gene matches. The chain's CDR3 is CASSLRQGNTEAFF. The CDR3 DNA reads as TGTGCCAGCAGTCTAAGACAGGGGAACACTGAAGCTTTCTTT.